These 25 T cell receptor beta chains share one sample of origin, sequenced in a study of PD-1 blockade in classical Hodgkin lymphoma. TCRdb's table, derived via immunoSEQ multiplex PCR, lists solely in-frame clones and lacks some. Counted here are approximately 27,000 clones, approximately 80% occurring once; the ten biggest clones make up about 18%. Time point described: cycle 4 day 1 (C4D1), after about 6 weeks of nivolumab. Autologous stem cell transplantation was followed by relapse in every patient, and brentuximab vedotin exposure varied. The material sequenced was peripheral blood mononuclear cells (PBMCs), taken before the fourth cycle of nivolumab. Every receptor here comes from a human donor with classical Hodgkin lymphoma.

V is TRBV18 and J is TRBJ1-2, with D possibly being TRBD1 (6 bases). The CDR3 covers 17 residues. V lost 3 bases and J lost 1, with 18 bases in between. The germline V gene has CDR1 KGHSH and CDR2 LQKENI. CDR3 loop: CASSPRTGTTDNYGYTF. CDR3 nucleotides: TGTGCCAGCTCACCTCGAACCGGGACAACCGATAACTATGGCTACACCTTC.

This clone was counted a few times. CDR3 DNA sequence: TGCGCCAGCAGCTTCGGGACAGGGAGTTCACCCCTCCACTTT. Translation: CASSFGTGSSPLHF. V gene TRBV5-1 combines with J gene TRBJ1-6; 9 bases line up with TRBD1. This CDR3 is 14 amino acids long. From germline, CDR1 is SGHRS and CDR2 YFSETQ. Trimming removed 2 bases from V and 9 bases from J; junction bases left unmatched: 3.

This clone appeared a few times. The rearrangement uses TRBV9 and TRBJ1-4; perhaps TRBD1 as D (5 bases). Trimming cost V 4 bases and J 2 bases, with 9 bases left between them. This CDR3 is built from 14 residues. Germline V lookup: CDR1 SGDLS, CDR2 YYNGEE. The DNA of the CDR3 is TGTGCCAGCAGCTGGCGGGGGACTAATGAAAAACTGTTTTTT. Encoded protein: CASSWRGTNEKLFF. Complete variable domain (other parts from reference TRBV9 and TRBJ1-4): DSGVTQTPKHLITATGQRVTLRCSPRSGDLSVYWYQQSLDQGLQFLIQYYNGEERAKGNILERFSAQQFPDLHSELNLSSLELGDSALYFCASSWRGTNEKLFFGSGTQLSVL.

This chain links TRBV27 with TRBJ2-4; 7 bases fit TRBD2. V shed 2 bases, J shed 0 bases, and the junction held 1 base outside the gene matches. This CDR3 is built from 15 residues. The germline V gene encodes CDR1 MNHEY and CDR2 SMNVEV (reference sequence). CDR3 region: CASSLGGVAKNIQYF. The CDR3 region has the DNA TGTGCCAGCAGTTTAGGGGGGGTAGCCAAAAACATTCAGTACTTC.

The chain combines TRBV27 with TRBJ2-6; 10 bases align to TRBD1. With V trimmed by 5 bases and J by 2 bases, 12 bases remained unmatched. Germline values: CDR1 MNHEY, CDR2 SMNVEV (reference sequence). The CDR3 is 19 residues long. The CDR3 loop is CASSLYRDRGRTGANVLTF. DNA for the CDR3: TGTGCCAGCAGTCTGTACCGGGACAGGGGAAGGACTGGGGCCAACGTCCTGACTTTC.

The chain joins TRBV11-3 to TRBJ1-1; D uncertain. Trimming removed 1 base from V and 3 bases from J, with 6 bases in between. This CDR3 comprises 13 residues. Germline loops: CDR1 SGHNT, CDR2 YENEEA. The CDR3 is CASSLVRDTEAFF. DNA of the CDR3: TGTGCCAGCAGCTTAGTCCGGGACACTGAAGCTTTCTTT.

The chain has TRBV5-6 and TRBJ1-6; no reliable D call. V lost 4 bases to trimming and J lost 3 bases, with 5 bases between them. From germline, CDR1 is SGHDT and CDR2 YYEEEE. The CDR3 extends over 13 amino acids. The CDR3 coding sequence is TGTGCCAGCAGCAAGAACTATAATTCACCCCTCCACTTT. This gives the protein CASSKNYNSPLHF.

A word on this clone: Sequence at one end of the junction differs from germline and may be a read error. The chain combines TRBV3-1 (or the pseudogene TRBV3-2) with TRBJ2-7; TRBD2 aligns across 7 bases. Germline CDR1 is LGHDT and CDR2 is YNNKEL (reference sequence). CDR3 size: 9 residues. This CDR3 is CASRSCGGF. The CDR3 DNA follows: TGTGCCAGCCGTTCGTGCGGGGGCTTC.

The V call is TRBV7-2, the J call TRBJ2-2; D possibly corresponds to TRBD2 (5 bases). Germline V CDR1 and CDR2: SGHTA, FQGNSA. The CDR3 has 14 residues. Trimming took 5 bases from V and 2 from J, leaving 9 bases between them. This CDR3 reads CASSPGVNTGELFF. In nucleotides, the CDR3 is TGTGCCAGCAGCCCCGGGGTAAACACCGGGGAGCTGTTTTTT.

This chain uses TRBV5-6 with TRBJ2-7; D unresolved. Trimming took off 1 base at V and 3 bases at J, with 8 bases between the two ends. The CDR3 sequence is 13 residues long. CDR1 is SGHDT and CDR2 is YYEEEE in the germline V gene. CDR3 in DNA: TGTGCCAGCAGCTTGCGCTCTGGCTACGAGCAGTACTTC. As protein: CASSLRSGYEQYF.

The V gene is TRBV7-9, the J gene TRBJ2-3; the D is unclear. The CDR3 runs to 14 residues. With 5 bases removed from V and 3 bases from J, the gap between germline ends came to 12 bases. Germline-derived CDR1 and CDR2 are SEHNR and FQNEAQ (reference sequence). The chain's CDR3 is CASSPESWTDTQYF. The CDR3 DNA follows: TGTGCCAGCAGCCCGGAATCTTGGACAGATACGCAGTATTTT.

CDR3 region: CASSLSPSTDTQYF. The CDR3 DNA reads as TGTGCCAGCAGCTTGTCTCCCAGCACAGATACGCAGTATTTT. The chain has TRBV5-8 and TRBJ2-3, with D uncertain. The ends were cut back, 1 base at V and 0 bases at J, with 6 bases in the middle. Per germline, CDR1 SGHTS and CDR2 YDEGEE. This CDR3 contains 14 residues.

As to this clone: One end of the junction is discordant with germline, which a read error may explain. The CDR3, as DNA: TGTGCTAGCAGCCTAGGCGCCGGGGATGATACGCAGTATTTT. This codes for CASSLGAGDDTQYF. The V call is TRBV7-7, the J call TRBJ2-3; tentative D call: TRBD2 (5 bases). There are 14 residues in the CDR3. In germline, CDR1 is SSHAT, CDR2 FNYEAQ (reference sequence).

The chain recombines TRBV28 with TRBJ2-4; D possibly matches TRBD1 or TRBD2 (5 bases each). The V and J ends lost 4 bases and 2 bases respectively, with 18 bases between them. The CDR3 spans 17 residues. Germline V gene lookup returns CDR1 MDHEN and CDR2 SYDVKM. The DNA of the CDR3 is TGTGCCAGCAGTTCACCAGGGTTGAGGAGGACCAAAAACATTCAGTACTTC. It is translated as CASSSPGLRRTKNIQYF.

This rearrangement joins TRBV12-5 to TRBJ1-2; TRBD1 aligns across 7 bases. Trimming removed 0 bases from V and 7 bases from J; junction bases left unmatched: 8. The CDR3 has 15 amino acids. Germline CDR1 reads LGHNT; CDR2 reads FRNRAP. The CDR3 here is CASGLVPLDRVGYTF. CDR3 DNA: TGTGCTAGTGGTTTGGTCCCACTTGACAGGGTTGGCTACACCTTC. The variable domain in full, with the rest retrieved from reference TRBV12-5 and TRBJ1-2, is DARVTQTPRHKVTEMGQEVTMRCQPILGHNTVFWYRQTMMQGLELLAYFRNRAPLDDSGMPKDRFSAEMPDATLATLKIQPSEPRDSAVYFCASGLVPLDRVGYTFGSGTRLTVV.

The chain couples TRBV7-2 to TRBJ2-3; D is ambiguous. The CDR3 is made up of 14 amino acids. Trimming took 4 bases from V and 2 from J, leaving 10 bases between them. The germline gives CDR1 SGHTA, CDR2 FQGNSA. This CDR3 reads CASSSLITTDTQYF. CDR3 bases: TGTGCCAGCAGCTCCCTTATTACCACAGATACGCAGTATTTT.

The rearrangement links TRBV2 to TRBJ1-4, with D possibly being TRBD1 (5 bases). Trimming took off 6 bases at V and 6 bases at J, with 8 bases between the two ends. The CDR3 length is 12 residues. Germline-derived CDR1 and CDR2 are SNHLY and FYNNEI. Here the CDR3 DNA reads TGTGCCAGCAGGGGGGGGGATGAAAAACTGTTTTTT. Translating it yields CASRGGDEKLFF.

The CDR3 DNA is TGTGCCAGCACCCCAGCGCAGGGGGCGCGAGAGACCCAGTACTTC. Encoded protein: CASTPAQGARETQYF. V and J are TRBV7-9 and TRBJ2-5; 8 bases align to TRBD1. The V and J ends lost 7 bases and 4 bases, in that order; junction bases with no gene match: 11. Germline assignment: CDR1 SEHNR and CDR2 FQNEAQ (reference sequence). The length of the CDR3 is 15 residues.

This clone has just a few counts. V and J are TRBV5-1 and TRBJ1-1; the D gene is possibly TRBD1 (5 bases). Germline V lookup: CDR1 SGHRS, CDR2 YFSETQ. This CDR3 comprises 13 residues. V dropped 3 bases and J dropped 2 bases, with 8 bases sitting between them. CDR3 coding DNA: TGCGCCAGCAGCTGGGGGGACAACACTGAAGCTTTCTTT. This sequence encodes CASSWGDNTEAFF.

The rearrangement links TRBV19 to TRBJ1-5, with 9 bases that match TRBD1. This CDR3 is 15 amino acids long. V was pared by 6 bases and J by 6 bases, with 9 bases of the junction left unmatched. Germline V gene data show CDR1 as LNHDA and CDR2 as SQIVND (reference sequence). The CDR3 nucleotides read TGTGCCAGTAGGGTGCGACAGGGGGGGATTCAGCCCCAGCATTTT. It is translated as CASRVRQGGIQPQHF.

In this sample, this clone is medium-sized (0.01 to 0.1%). V and J are TRBV4-1 and TRBJ2-3, with D possibly being TRBD2 (5 bases). V shed 5 bases and J shed 3 bases, with 18 bases lying between them. The CDR3 has 16 amino acids. CDR1 and CDR2 (germline): MGHRA, YSYEKL. CDR3 protein: CASSTPSRVQTDTQYF. The CDR3 DNA is TGCGCCAGCAGCACCCCATCGAGGGTGCAAACAGATACGCAGTATTTT.

The V gene is TRBV2, the J gene TRBJ2-1, with D tentatively TRBD2 (7 bases). Germline lookup yields CDR1 SNHLY and CDR2 FYNNEI. V gave up 10 bases and J gave up 1 base, with 17 bases separating them. There are 15 residues in the CDR3. DNA of the CDR3: TGTGCCACCCAACGGGGGGCCCAGTCCTACAATGAGCAGTTCTTC. Its protein is CATQRGAQSYNEQFF.

This sequence joins TRBV7-9 and TRBJ1-1, with 7 bases lining up with TRBD1. CDR1 SEHNR and CDR2 FQNEAQ come from the germline V gene (reference sequence). After removal of 4 bases from V and 4 bases from J, the junction contained 3 bases not matched to a gene. CDR3 length equals 13 residues. CDR3 sequence: CASSSDRVTEAFF. CDR3 DNA: TGTGCCAGCAGCTCAGACAGGGTCACTGAAGCTTTCTTT.

This clone was counted only a few times. Here the CDR3 DNA reads TGCGCCAGCAGCTTTGGAAATTCCGGCTACACCTTC. It is translated as CASSFGNSGYTF. This chain joins TRBV5-1 and TRBJ1-2; D remains ambiguous. Germline CDR1 reads SGHRS; CDR2 reads YFSETQ. Trimming stripped 2 bases from V and 8 bases from J, with 10 bases between. The CDR3 contains 12 residues.

Concerning this clone itself: Within the sample, other DNA sequences also encode this same CDR3. The chain joins TRBV5-6 to TRBJ1-2; D remains unclear. The V and J ends lost 0 bases and 6 bases respectively, with 9 bases between them. CDR3 size: 13 residues. CDR1 SGHDT and CDR2 YYEEEE come from the germline V gene. The CDR3 DNA sequence: TGTGCCAGCAGCTTGGGAAGGGAAGATGGCTACACCTTC. This codes for CASSLGREDGYTF.